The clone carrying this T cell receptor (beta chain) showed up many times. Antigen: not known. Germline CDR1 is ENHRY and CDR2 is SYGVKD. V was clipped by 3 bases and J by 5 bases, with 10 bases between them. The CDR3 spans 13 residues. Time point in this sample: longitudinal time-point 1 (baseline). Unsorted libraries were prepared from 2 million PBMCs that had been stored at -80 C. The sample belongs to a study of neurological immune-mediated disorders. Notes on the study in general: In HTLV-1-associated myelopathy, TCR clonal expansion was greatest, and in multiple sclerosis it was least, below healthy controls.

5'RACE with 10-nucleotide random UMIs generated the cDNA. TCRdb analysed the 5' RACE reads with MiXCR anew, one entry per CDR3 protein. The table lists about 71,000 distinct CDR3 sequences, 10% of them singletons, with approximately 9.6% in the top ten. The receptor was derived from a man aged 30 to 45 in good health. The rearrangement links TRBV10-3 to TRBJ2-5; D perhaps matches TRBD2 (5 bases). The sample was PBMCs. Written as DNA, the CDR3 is TGTGCCATCAGTGACTTGAGGAGGGAGACCCAGTACTTC. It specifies CAISDLRRETQYF.